Listed here are 24 T cell receptor beta chains from one sample, sequenced in a study of a mutant IDH1 vaccine in newly diagnosed glioma. Their antigens remain unidentified. Clones were read by immunoSEQ multiplex PCR, and TCRdb kept only the in-frame ones, dropping some. Of more than 20,000 clones listed, around 80% are singletons. The time point: week 23, last vaccination. The vaccine gave 300 ug of a 20-mer mutant IDH1 peptide subcutaneously per dose. The starting material was PBMCs, obtained from a glioma patient whose treatment included an IDH1 peptide vaccine. These receptor sequences come from a man younger than 45 with glioma.

The J gene is TRBJ2-1, the V gene TRBV29-1, with TRBD2 matching over 14 bases. The CDR3 runs 16 residues. CDR1 and CDR2 (germline): SQVTM, ANQGSEA. After removal of 1 base from V and 7 bases from J, the junction contained 6 bases not matched to a gene. The DNA for the CDR3 is TGCAGCGTTGAAGGGACTAGCGGGAGGCCGGTGAATGAGCAGTTCTTC. Translating it yields CSVEGTSGRPVNEQFF.

The table lists this clone with a count of one. The chain couples TRBV2 to TRBJ2-7; the D is unclear. CDR1 and CDR2 from the germline V gene are SNHLY and FYNNEI. The CDR3 is 16 amino acids. Trimming cost V 2 bases and J 7 bases, with 21 bases left between them. CDR3 sequence (DNA): TGTGCCAGCAGTGAACCCCCCGCGGCTTTAGGACGGGAGCAGTACTTC. It encodes CASSEPPAALGREQYF.

This clone was recorded only once. The V and J genes are TRBV4-1 and TRBJ1-1; D remains ambiguous. V lost 2 bases, J lost 5 bases, and 15 bases lay in between. The V gene's germline CDR1 is MGHRA and CDR2 YSYEKL. This CDR3 is 15 amino acids long. CDR3 nucleotide sequence: TGCGCCAGCAGCCAAATTGGGCATCTAAGAACTGAAGCTTTCTTT. Translating gives CASSQIGHLRTEAFF.

The rearrangement links TRBV6-5 to TRBJ2-7, with TRBD2 matching 7 bases. Germline V gene lookup returns CDR1 MNHEY and CDR2 SVGAGI. The CDR3 extends over 12 amino acids. With V trimmed by 5 bases and J by 7 bases, 5 bases remained unmatched. The DNA for the CDR3 is TGTGCCAGCAGTCCGGACGGGAGGGAGCAGTACTTC. It is translated as CASSPDGREQYF.

The chain carries TRBV5-5 and TRBJ2-1, with D possibly being TRBD2 (5 bases). Germline CDR1 SGHKS, CDR2 YYEKEE (reference sequence). There are 15 residues in the CDR3. Trimming shortened V by 0 bases and J by 4 bases, and 11 bases separated the two germline ends. The CDR3 here is CASSLVAPGYNEQFF. As DNA, the CDR3 is TGTGCCAGCAGCTTGGTCGCCCCGGGGTACAATGAGCAGTTCTTC.

The rearrangement uses TRBV7-9 and TRBJ2-2; 7 positions match TRBD2. This CDR3 contains 16 residues. Trimming cost V 5 bases and J 0 bases; bases outside gene matches: 6. Germline V gene data show CDR1 as SEHNR and CDR2 as FQNEAQ (reference sequence). CDR3 DNA sequence: TGTGCCAGCAGCCCCGCCGGGGGGTCGAACACCGGGGAGCTGTTTTTT. Translation gives CASSPAGGSNTGELFF.

The chain uses TRBV2 and TRBJ1-2, with D maybe TRBD1 (5 bases). The CDR3 sequence is 10 residues long. CDR1 and CDR2 (germline): SNHLY, FYNNEI. The CDR3 loop is CASGGDGYTF. DNA of the CDR3: TGTGCTAGCGGGGGGGATGGCTACACCTTC.

The chain has TRBV29-1 and TRBJ2-3, with 14 bases aligning to TRBD2. J was trimmed by 5 bases and V by 7 bases; bases with no gene match: 8. From germline, CDR1 is SQVTM and CDR2 ANQGSEA. There are 15 residues in the CDR3. The CDR3 here is CSGSTSGRALDTQYF. In nucleotides, the CDR3 is TGCAGCGGCTCGACTAGCGGGAGGGCCTTAGATACGCAGTATTTT.

The V call is TRBV19, the J call TRBJ2-4; TRBD1 matches 8 bases. J gave up 6 bases and V 9 bases, and 19 bases lay outside the gene matches. This CDR3 has 17 amino acids. Germline CDR1 is LNHDA and CDR2 is SQIVND (reference sequence). CDR3 amino acids: CASKTSGTGTLRNIQYF. The CDR3 DNA follows: TGTGCCAGCAAGACCTCCGGGACAGGAACCCTTAGAAACATTCAGTACTTC.

This sequence joins TRBV4-1 and TRBJ1-5; the D is unclear. Per germline, CDR1 MGHRA and CDR2 YSYEKL. V was trimmed by 1 base and J by 7 bases, leaving 14 bases between them. The CDR3 consists of 15 residues. The CDR3 reads CASSQVPRAGQPQHF. Written as DNA, the CDR3 is TGCGCCAGCAGCCAAGTACCCCGGGCCGGCCAGCCCCAGCATTTT.

This chain joins TRBV25-1 and TRBJ2-7, with TRBD2 as a possible D gene (6 bases). V dropped 2 bases and J dropped 1 base, with 12 bases sitting between them. CDR3 length: 15 amino acids. Per the germline V gene, CDR1 is MGHDK and CDR2 is SYGVNS. The CDR3 region has the DNA TGTGCCAGCAGTGAAAATAACCGGGAGTCCTACGAGCAGTACTTC. Its translation is CASSENNRESYEQYF.

The chain has TRBV15 and TRBJ1-3; no definite D call. This CDR3 is 17 amino acids long. Germline CDR1 is LNHNV and CDR2 is YYDKDF (reference sequence). V gave up 0 bases and J gave up 0 bases, with 12 bases separating them. CDR3 sequence reads: CATSREELPSSGNTIYF. For the CDR3, the DNA is TGTGCCACCAGCAGAGAGGAACTTCCGAGCTCTGGAAACACCATATATTTT.

The V gene is TRBV5-1, the J gene TRBJ2-4; maybe TRBD1 (6 bases). Trimming removed 1 base from V and 7 bases from J, with 18 bases in between. The CDR3 sequence is 16 residues long. Germline loops: CDR1 SGHRS, CDR2 YFSETQ. The CDR3 nucleotides are TGCGCCAGCAGCTTGACCCGGGACACCTATCTGAACATTCAGTACTTC. Residues: CASSLTRDTYLNIQYF.

A few counts support this clone. This sequence joins TRBV5-6 and TRBJ1-1; no reliable D call. With 1 base removed from V and 1 base from J, the gap between germline ends came to 11 bases. The CDR3 spans 15 residues. Germline loops: CDR1 SGHDT, CDR2 YYEEEE. The CDR3 DNA reads as TGTGCCAGCAGCTTGCCCCGGGCAGGGAACACTGAAGCTTTCTTT. Translating it yields CASSLPRAGNTEAFF.

The rearrangement uses TRBV5-1 and TRBJ2-5; 7 bases are shared with TRBD2. V shed 4 bases, J shed 6 bases, and the junction held 9 bases outside the gene matches. From germline, CDR1 is SGHRS and CDR2 YFSETQ. The CDR3 consists of 14 residues. The CDR3 spells CASSPGTTTKTQYF. For the CDR3, the DNA is TGCGCCAGCAGCCCCGGGACTACCACGAAGACCCAGTACTTC.

The rearrangement uses TRBV7-9 and TRBJ2-7, with 11 bases matching TRBD1. Trimming cost V 5 bases and J 2 bases; bases outside gene matches: 8. This CDR3 has 16 amino acids. Germline V gene lookup returns CDR1 SEHNR and CDR2 FQNEAQ (reference sequence). The CDR3 DNA follows: TGTGCCAGCAGCCTCATGCCGGGACAGGGGGCCTACGAGCAGTACTTC. Amino acid sequence: CASSLMPGQGAYEQYF.

DNA of the CDR3: TGTGCCAGCAGTGAAGCCTCAGGGCCCTATGGCTACACCTTC. Amino acid sequence: CASSEASGPYGYTF. This chain uses TRBV2 with TRBJ1-2; tentatively, D is TRBD1 (5 bases). Trimming removed 0 bases from V and 4 bases from J, with 9 bases in between. Per the germline V gene, CDR1 is SNHLY and CDR2 is FYNNEI. The length of the CDR3 is 14 residues.

The chain is built from TRBV7-7 and TRBJ2-2; D gene uncertain. The CDR3 length is 14 residues. In germline, CDR1 is SSHAT, CDR2 FNYEAQ (reference sequence). Trimming took off 2 bases at V and 2 bases at J, with 6 bases between the two ends. CDR3 protein: CASSLMANTGELFF. The CDR3 DNA reads as TGTGCCAGCAGCTTAATGGCAAACACCGGGGAGCTGTTTTTT.

The rearrangement links TRBV5-6 to TRBJ1-1, with 8 bases aligning to TRBD1. V was pared by 0 bases and J by 5 bases, with 6 bases of the junction left unmatched. From germline, CDR1 is SGHDT and CDR2 YYEEEE. There are 15 residues in the CDR3. As DNA, the CDR3 is TGTGCCAGCAGCTTGGCTGGGACAGGCGGGACTGAAGCTTTCTTT. Its protein product is CASSLAGTGGTEAFF.

The V gene is TRBV5-6, the J gene TRBJ1-2; D unresolved. The germline gives CDR1 SGHDT, CDR2 YYEEEE. Trimming took 3 bases from V and 2 from J, leaving 8 bases between them. This CDR3 has 13 amino acids. In DNA, the CDR3 is TGTGCCAGCAGCTCTGGGTTGAACTATGGCTACACCTTC. This encodes CASSSGLNYGYTF.

V usage is TRBV6-5 and J usage is TRBJ2-7; tentative D call: TRBD2 (7 bases). The V gene's germline CDR1 is MNHEY and CDR2 SVGAGI. This CDR3 comprises 16 residues. With 2 bases removed from V and 5 bases from J, the gap between germline ends came to 19 bases. CDR3: CASSYGLADYRDEQYF. The CDR3 DNA is TGTGCCAGCAGTTACGGCCTAGCGGATTACAGGGACGAGCAGTACTTC.

The table lists this clone with a count of one. The chain carries TRBV5-1 and TRBJ2-5; D is possibly TRBD1 or TRBD2 (6 bases each). This CDR3 region has 15 residues. V was clipped by 0 bases and J by 5 bases, with 14 bases between them. Per germline, CDR1 SGHRS and CDR2 YFSETQ. CDR3 nucleotides: TGCGCCAGCAGCTTGGAGGGGGGCCGGGTTGAGACCCAGTACTTC. It encodes CASSLEGGRVETQYF.

This rearrangement joins TRBV5-4 to TRBJ2-1; TRBD2 is a possible D gene (6 bases). The V end was cut by 0 bases, the J end by 6 bases, with 13 bases between. There are 15 residues in the CDR3. Germline lookup yields CDR1 SGHNT and CDR2 YYREEE (reference sequence). The CDR3 is CASSLGAGATNEQFF. DNA of the CDR3: TGTGCCAGCAGCTTGGGAGCGGGTGCGACCAATGAGCAGTTCTTC.

This rearrangement joins TRBV2 to TRBJ2-7; D remains ambiguous. Germline V lookup: CDR1 SNHLY, CDR2 FYNNEI. V lost 4 bases to trimming and J lost 2 bases, with 12 bases between them. This CDR3 spans 14 amino acids. The CDR3 bases are TGTGCCAGCAGTGGGGTGACGATGGCCTACGAGCAGTACTTC. It codes for CASSGVTMAYEQYF. Using reference TRBV2 and TRBJ2-7 for the parts outside the CDR3, the full variable domain is EPEVTQTPSHQVTQMGQEVILRCVPISNHLYFYWYRQILGQKVEFLVSFYNNEISEKSEIFDDQFSVERPDGSNFTLKIRSTKLEDSAMYFCASSGVTMAYEQYFGPGTRLTVT.